The source of this T cell receptor (beta chain) is a study of blood T cell repertoires in COVID-19. The method was immunoSEQ multiplex PCR; TCRdb's version includes in-frame clones alone and lacks a portion of them. The sample has roughly 180,000 clones; about 75% are singletons. The CDR3 contains 13 residues. Germline CDR1 and CDR2: MNHEY and SMNVEV (reference sequence). Trimming took 5 bases from V and 7 from J; bases not matched to a gene: 4. Sequenced sample: peripheral blood. The sequence derives from a woman aged 50 to 60 with active or convalescent COVID-19. The chain is built from TRBV27 and TRBJ2-7; 11 bases align to TRBD1. For the CDR3, the DNA is TGTGCCAGCAGTAGGACAGGGGGCTGGGAGCAGTACTTC. Translating gives CASSRTGGWEQYF.